A selection of T cell receptor beta chains follows, all from one sample in a study of T-cell memory formation after mild COVID-19. TCRdb re-derived calls from the 5' RACE reads in MiXCR, one entry per CDR3 protein. Altogether 350,000 to 450,000 distinct CDR3 sequences are present, around 19% being singletons, with the ten largest covering around 8.4%. Input material: PBMCs or a T cell subset sorted from them (not recorded which). All receptors come from an adult woman who had mild COVID-19 (a few samples of this study predate the infection). Cell type and time point are not known. Both conserved end residues are part of each CDR3. D genes are given only for firm matches. Clone size, where shown, is once, few, many, or a class for clones that have expanded.

CDR3 DNA | CDR3 protein | clone size | V gene | D gene | J gene | CDR3 length
TGTGCCAGCAGTCGTCGACAGGGAGGGCACGAGCAGTACTTC | CASSRRQGGHEQYF | few | TRBV12-3/TRBV12-4 | - | TRBJ2-7 | 14
TGTGCCAGCAGCTTGGACGGCACGGGGACCCAGTACTTC | CASSLDGTGTQYF | - | TRBV5-4 | - | TRBJ2-5 | 13
TGCAGCGTTGCGGTCAAGCTGAACACTGAAGCTTTCTTT | CSVAVKLNTEAFF | - | TRBV29-1 | - | TRBJ1-1 | 13
TGTGCCAGCTCACCACCTACGTATGGGGGCCGCAACGAAAAACTGTTTTTT | CASSPPTYGGRNEKLFF | - | TRBV18 | - | TRBJ1-4 | 17
TGTGCCTGGAGTACGGGCCCTGACTTTTATACGCAGTATTTT | CAWSTGPDFYTQYF | - | TRBV30 | - | TRBJ2-3 | 14
TGCAGTGCTATTAGGGGCCCAATGCGGCAGCCCCAGCATTTT | CSAIRGPMRQPQHF | - | TRBV20-1 | - | TRBJ1-5 | 14
TGTGCCATCAGTGAGTCGATGGCCGATACGCAGTATTTT | CAISESMADTQYF | many | TRBV10-3 | - | TRBJ2-3 | 13
TGTGCCAGCAGCCCGAGGACTAGCGGAATAATCTACGAGCAGTACTTC | CASSPRTSGIIYEQYF | - | TRBV7-9 | TRBD2 | TRBJ2-7 | 16
TGTGCCAGCAGCTCTCAGGGTAGGGGTGAAGCTTTCTTT | CASSSQGRGEAFF | - | TRBV7-3 | - | TRBJ1-1 | 13
TGTGCCAGCAGTCGGGACCCGTACTCCTACGAGCAGTACTTC | CASSRDPYSYEQYF | - | TRBV6-1 | - | TRBJ2-7 | 14
TGCAGTGCTCCCCCCGCCCGGGGGGTGAGGACAGAGACCCAGTACTTC | CSAPPARGVRTETQYF | - | TRBV20-1 | TRBD2 | TRBJ2-5 | 16
TGTGCCAGCAGTGAAAAACAGGATCCCTACGAGCAGTACTTC | CASSEKQDPYEQYF | many | TRBV25-1 | - | TRBJ2-7 | 14
TGCAGTGCTAGAGAACTCGAAAGGGGAGGATGGAATGAGCAGTTCTTC | CSARELERGGWNEQFF | few | TRBV20-1 | - | TRBJ2-1 | 16
TGTGCCAGCAGTTACTCAGCCCTATCGGGGGGTGGGAACGAGCAGTACTTC | CASSYSALSGGGNEQYF | - | TRBV6-5 | TRBD2 | TRBJ2-7 | 17
TGTGCCACGCATCCAGGGGGTCCCTACTCCTACGAGCAGTACTTC | CATHPGGPYSYEQYF | once | TRBV10-3 | TRBD1 | TRBJ2-7 | 15
TGCGCCAGCAGCTTCGGACGGATGAACACTGAAGCTTTCTTT | CASSFGRMNTEAFF | - | TRBV5-1 | - | TRBJ1-1 | 14
TGCGCCAGCAGCCAAGATCTAACCGGGGAGCTGTTTTTT | CASSQDLTGELFF | few | TRBV4-1 | - | TRBJ2-2 | 13
TGTGCCACCCGTTGGCGGGAGACCCCAGATACGCAGTATTTT | CATRWRETPDTQYF | - | TRBV12-3/TRBV12-4 | TRBD2 | TRBJ2-3 | 14
TGTGCCAGCTCACCTGGACAGGCGCCTGAAGCTTTCTTT | CASSPGQAPEAFF | - | TRBV18 | TRBD1 | TRBJ1-1 | 13
TGTGCCAGCAGGTCGATAGCGGGACCCCAAGAGACCCAGTACTTC | CASRSIAGPQETQYF | - | TRBV6-2/TRBV6-3 | TRBD2 | TRBJ2-5 | 15
TGTGCCAGCAGCTTAGCGGCTAGCGGGAGGCCCACAGATACGCAGTATTTT | CASSLAASGRPTDTQYF | many | TRBV7-2 | TRBD2 | TRBJ2-3 | 17
TGTGCCAGCTCCCTTGAGGGATCTAAGGCAGATACGCAGTATTTT | CASSLEGSKADTQYF | - | TRBV18 | - | TRBJ2-3 | 15
TGTGCCAGCAGCTTGGGTGGGGCAGGGGGCTACAATGAGCAGTTCTTC | CASSLGGAGGYNEQFF | - | TRBV5-4 | TRBD1 | TRBJ2-1 | 16
TGTGCCAGCAGCCAAGACAGGGGTGATGGCTACACCTTC | CASSQDRGDGYTF | few | TRBV4-2 | - | TRBJ1-2 | 13
TGTGCCAGCAGTTTAGCGATGAGCTCCTACAATGAGCAGTTCTTC | CASSLAMSSYNEQFF | few | TRBV6-2/TRBV6-3 | - | TRBJ2-1 | 15
TGTGCCAGCAGCCCGGACAGGGGGCAGTTTGGGGCCAACGTCCTGACTTTC | CASSPDRGQFGANVLTF | - | TRBV6-6 | TRBD1 | TRBJ2-6 | 17
TGCAGCGTTGTACTAGCGGGAGGGCCGTACGAGCAGTACTTC | CSVVLAGGPYEQYF | few | TRBV29-1 | TRBD2 | TRBJ2-7 | 14
TGCGCCAGCAGCCAAACCTATAGCGGGAGGGCCCGGTACGAGCAGTACTTC | CASSQTYSGRARYEQYF | many | TRBV4-3 | TRBD2 | TRBJ2-7 | 17
TGTGCCATCAGTGATGGGGTGGGGAGCAATCAGCCCCAGCATTTT | CAISDGVGSNQPQHF | few | TRBV10-3 | - | TRBJ1-5 | 15
TGTGCCAGCAGAATACCGGGACTCCTGCAAGAGACCCAGTACTTC | CASRIPGLLQETQYF | few | TRBV11-2 | - | TRBJ2-5 | 15
TGTGCCAGCAGTTACACCCTTATAGCGGGACGTGGCACAGATACGCAGTATTTT | CASSYTLIAGRGTDTQYF | - | TRBV6-2/TRBV6-3 | TRBD2 | TRBJ2-3 | 18
TGTGCCACCCTCAGGTTCTCCCTTAACTATGGCTACACCTTC | CATLRFSLNYGYTF | - | TRBV12-3/TRBV12-4 | - | TRBJ1-2 | 14
TGCAGCGTTGGGGTGACAGGGCCCACCGGGGAGCTGTTTTTT | CSVGVTGPTGELFF | - | TRBV29-1 | TRBD1 | TRBJ2-2 | 14
TGTGCCACCAGCACGGGGGACAGGGAAGGGTCACCCCTCCACTTT | CATSTGDREGSPLHF | many | TRBV15 | TRBD1 | TRBJ1-6 | 15
TGTGCCAGCAGTCGGACAGGGGGCTTGTACACTGAAGCTTTCTTT | CASSRTGGLYTEAFF | - | TRBV12-3/TRBV12-4 | TRBD1 | TRBJ1-1 | 15
TGCAGTGCTAGTCCCCGGACTAGCGGGAGCCTCAGCTCCTACGAGCAGTACTTC | CSASPRTSGSLSSYEQYF | - | TRBV20-1 | TRBD2 | TRBJ2-7 | 18
TGTGCCAGCAGCGTAGATCTAGCTGGAAGAACTGGGGCCAACGTCCTGACTTTC | CASSVDLAGRTGANVLTF | few | TRBV9 | - | TRBJ2-6 | 18
TGTGCCACCAGTGATTTCCGACGGGGCAATGAGCAGTTCTTC | CATSDFRRGNEQFF | - | TRBV24-1 | - | TRBJ2-1 | 14
TGCAGTGCTAGGAAGGACAGGGATTACTCCTACGAGCAGTACTTC | CSARKDRDYSYEQYF | many | TRBV20-1 | TRBD1 | TRBJ2-7 | 15
TGTGCCAGTAGTGCGACTAGCGGGGAGATCTACAATGAGCAGTTCTTC | CASSATSGEIYNEQFF | few | TRBV19 | TRBD2 | TRBJ2-1 | 16
TGTGCCTGGAGTGGGTTAATCCTAGCGGGCTATTACAATGAGCAGTTCTTC | CAWSGLILAGYYNEQFF | few | TRBV30 | TRBD2 | TRBJ2-1 | 17
TGCGCCAGCAGCGCGGTTAGCGGCCACGAGCAGTACTTC | CASSAVSGHEQYF | few | TRBV5-1 | - | TRBJ2-7 | 13
TGTGCCTGGACCCCAGATCCGGGTACTGAAGCTTTCTTT | CAWTPDPGTEAFF | - | TRBV30 | - | TRBJ1-1 | 13
TGCAGCGTCGGTGCGGCGGAGGAGAGCTACGAGCAGTACTTC | CSVGAAEESYEQYF | - | TRBV29-1 | - | TRBJ2-7 | 14
TGCAGCGCCCGGGGAGGGTTTAGTGAGCAGTTCTTC | CSARGGFSEQFF | many | TRBV29-1 | TRBD2 | TRBJ2-1 | 12
TGTGCCAGCAGCCCCTGGACTAGCGGGGCCCACGAGCAGTACTTC | CASSPWTSGAHEQYF | - | TRBV3-1 | TRBD2 | TRBJ2-7 | 15